The present T cell receptor (beta chain) was sequenced within a study of T-cell reconstitution after alpha-beta-depleted transplantation in children. Study-wide results and caveats: Several patients had high TCRbeta diversity at day 60; it came from surviving recipient T cells and thymic progenitors. Several hundred rapidly expanded clones from non-depleted graft cells reportedly supplied alpha-beta T cells about two months post-transplant. The authors attributed T-cell counts and diversity one year after transplant mostly to newly produced T cells.

Germline V CDR1 and CDR2: SQVTM, ANQGSEA. The ends lost 7 bases at V and 8 bases at J; junction bases unmatched: 11. The CDR3 is made up of 14 amino acids. Ten or more counts support this clonotype. What it binds is unknown. This sample's TCRbeta library carried unique molecular identifier barcodes. Each CDR3 protein is one row after TCRdb ran MiXCR on the PCR reads. The repertoire has 6,500 or so distinct CDR3 sequences, about 10% of them found once; the top ten carry more than 20%. This clonotype was obtained from a child under three years old who had a stem cell transplant for acute myeloid leukemia, so the T cells may come from the graft donor. The sample was PBMCs, mostly from graft donor cells, taken 180 days after TCRalphabeta/CD19-depleted stem cell transplant. The chain combines TRBV29-1 with TRBJ2-2, with TRBD2 identical over 9 bases. The CDR3 nucleotides are TGCAGCGGCAGGACTAGCGCCAGCGCGGGGGAGCTGTTTTTT. Residues: CSGRTSASAGELFF.